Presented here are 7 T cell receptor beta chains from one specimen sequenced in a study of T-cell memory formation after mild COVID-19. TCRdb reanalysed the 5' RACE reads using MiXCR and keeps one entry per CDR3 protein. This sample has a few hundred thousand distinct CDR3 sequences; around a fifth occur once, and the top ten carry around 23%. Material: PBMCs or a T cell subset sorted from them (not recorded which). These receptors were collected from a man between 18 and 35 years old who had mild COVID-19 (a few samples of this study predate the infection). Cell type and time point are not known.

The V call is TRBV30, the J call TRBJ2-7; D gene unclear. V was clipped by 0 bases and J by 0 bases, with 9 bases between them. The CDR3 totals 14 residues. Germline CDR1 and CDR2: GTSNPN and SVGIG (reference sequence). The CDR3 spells CAWSVHRSSYEQYF. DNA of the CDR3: TGTGCCTGGAGTGTTCACCGGAGCTCCTACGAGCAGTACTTC.

The CDR3 coding sequence is TGTGCCAGCAGCTCCACAGTTATGAGGGAAAAACTGTTTTTT. Protein sequence: CASSSTVMREKLFF. The chain is built from TRBV6-5 and TRBJ1-4, with D uncertain. V lost 6 bases and J lost 8, with 16 bases in between. This CDR3 contains 14 residues. The germline gives CDR1 MNHEY, CDR2 SVGAGI.

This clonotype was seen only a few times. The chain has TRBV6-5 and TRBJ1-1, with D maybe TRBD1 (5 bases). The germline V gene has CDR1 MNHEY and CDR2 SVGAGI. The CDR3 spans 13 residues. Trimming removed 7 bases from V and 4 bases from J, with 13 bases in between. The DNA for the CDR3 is TGTGCCAGCACCAAGCCGGGGGTCACTGAAGCTTTCTTT. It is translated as CASTKPGVTEAFF.

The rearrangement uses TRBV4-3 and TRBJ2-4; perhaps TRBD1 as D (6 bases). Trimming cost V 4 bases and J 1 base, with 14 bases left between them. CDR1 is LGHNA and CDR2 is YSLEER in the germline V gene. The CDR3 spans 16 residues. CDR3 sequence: CASSRGSGEAKNIQYF. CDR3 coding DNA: TGCGCCAGCAGCCGAGGATCAGGGGAGGCCAAAAACATTCAGTACTTC.

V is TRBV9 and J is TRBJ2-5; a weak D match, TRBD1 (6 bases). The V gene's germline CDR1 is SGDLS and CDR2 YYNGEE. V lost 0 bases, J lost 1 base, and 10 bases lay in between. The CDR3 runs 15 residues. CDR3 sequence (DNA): TGTGCCAGCAGCGTAGGGACAGTACGCCAAGAGACCCAGTACTTC. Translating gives CASSVGTVRQETQYF.

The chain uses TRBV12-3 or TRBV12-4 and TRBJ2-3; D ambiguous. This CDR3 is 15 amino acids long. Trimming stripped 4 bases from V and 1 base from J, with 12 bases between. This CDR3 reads CASSYGVSGTDTQYF. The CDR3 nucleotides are TGTGCCAGCAGTTACGGAGTCTCTGGCACAGATACGCAGTATTTT.

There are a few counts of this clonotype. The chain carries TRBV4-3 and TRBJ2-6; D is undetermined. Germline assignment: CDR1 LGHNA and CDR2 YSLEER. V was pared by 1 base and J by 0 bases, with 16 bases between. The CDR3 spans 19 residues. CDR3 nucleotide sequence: TGCGCCAGCAGCCAAGCGGTCACACAGCTCCGCTCTGGGGCCAACGTCCTGACTTTC. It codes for CASSQAVTQLRSGANVLTF.